A single sample is the source of the 16 T cell receptor beta chains below, sequenced in a study of PD-1 blockade in classical Hodgkin lymphoma. The patients all showed relapse after autologous stem cell transplantation, while their brentuximab vedotin exposure varied. Using immunoSEQ multiplex PCR, the repertoire was profiled, and TCRdb retains in-frame clones only, with some absent. The table includes over 15,000 clones, around 80% detected once. Sequences were derived from peripheral blood mononuclear cells (PBMCs), sampled before the second cycle of nivolumab. These receptors were taken from a human donor with classical Hodgkin lymphoma.

In this sample, this clone turned up a few times. The chain combines TRBV11-2 with TRBJ2-4, with TRBD1 matching over 8 bases. The V gene's germline CDR1 is SGHAT and CDR2 FQNNGV. CDR3 length: 15 residues. V was pared by 1 base and J by 5 bases, with 4 bases of the junction left unmatched. The CDR3 DNA is TGTGCCAGCAGCTTAGGACAGGGGCCGGAAAACATTCAGTACTTC. Translation gives CASSLGQGPENIQYF.

This sequence joins TRBV18 and TRBJ1-5; unclear D gene. CDR3 size: 13 residues. Germline-derived CDR1 and CDR2 are KGHSH and LQKENI. Trimming stripped 6 bases from V and 5 bases from J, with 11 bases between. Here the CDR3 reads CASSSGRDQPQHF. The CDR3 coding sequence is TGTGCCAGCTCGTCAGGCCGCGATCAGCCCCAGCATTTT.

In its sample, this clone is medium-sized. The V and J genes are TRBV5-8 and TRBJ1-2; D gene unclear. The CDR3 length is 14 residues. Trimming took off 2 bases at V and 4 bases at J, with 12 bases between the two ends. Germline V gene data show CDR1 as SGHTS and CDR2 as YDEGEE. This chain's CDR3 is CASSFLTALYGYTF. The DNA for the CDR3 is TGTGCCAGCAGCTTTTTGACGGCCCTCTATGGCTACACCTTC. The full variable domain, in which reference TRBV5-8 and TRBJ1-2 provide the parts outside the CDR3, is EAGVTQSPTHLIKTRGQQATLRCSPISGHTSVYWYQQALGLGLQFLLWYDEGEERNRGNFPPRFSGRQFPNYSSELNVNALELEDSALYLCASSFLTALYGYTFGSGTRLTVV.

The CDR3: CASSKESTGMGEWGNNTEAFF. The CDR3 region has the DNA TGTGCCAGCAGCAAAGAGTCAACAGGGATGGGGGAGTGGGGGAACAACACTGAAGCTTTCTTT. The chain is built from TRBV21-1 and TRBJ1-1; the D segment call TRBD1 is taken from the table without a DNA check. TRBV21-1 is assigned pseudogene status. The CDR3 contains 21 residues.

This clone was picked up one time. V gene TRBV15 combines with J gene TRBJ2-1; possibly TRBD2 for D (5 bases). The CDR3 is made up of 13 amino acids. Trimming left V 5 bases short and J 0 bases short, with 5 bases between. Germline assignment: CDR1 LNHNV and CDR2 YYDKDF (reference sequence). As DNA, the CDR3 is TGTGCCACCAGCGGGAGCTCCTACAATGAGCAGTTCTTC. This codes for CATSGSSYNEQFF.

The chain is built from TRBV7-9 and TRBJ1-4, with 8 nucleotides matching TRBD1. V dropped 10 bases and J dropped 8; count of bases not matched to a gene: 6. CDR3 length equals 12 residues. Germline V gene sequence: CDR1 SEHNR, CDR2 FQNEAQ (reference sequence). The CDR3 protein is CANDRGREKLFF. The CDR3 nucleotides read TGTGCCAACGACAGGGGAAGAGAAAAACTGTTTTTT.

The chain combines TRBV18 with TRBJ2-1, with a weak D call TRBD2 (5 bases). The CDR3 totals 15 residues. Looked up from germline, CDR1 is KGHSH and CDR2 is LQKENI. With 5 bases removed from V and 2 bases from J, the gap between germline ends came to 13 bases. The CDR3 region is CASSAADFTYNEQFF. In DNA, the CDR3 is TGTGCCAGCTCAGCCGCGGACTTCACCTACAATGAGCAGTTCTTC. Together with reference TRBV18 and TRBJ2-1, the CDR3 gives the full variable domain: NAGVMQNPRHLVRRRGQEARLRCSPMKGHSHVYWYRQLPEEGLKFMVYLQKENIIDESGMPKERFSAEFPKEGPSILRIQQVVRGDSAAYFCASSAADFTYNEQFFGPGTRLTVL.

The rearrangement joins TRBV5-4 to TRBJ2-3; 7 bases line up with TRBD2. Germline assignment: CDR1 SGHNT and CDR2 YYREEE (reference sequence). The V segment lost 2 bases and the J segment 1 base; nucleotides outside the gene matches: 4. This CDR3 is built from 15 residues. The CDR3 spells CASSFQRGRTDTQYF. The CDR3 DNA reads TGTGCCAGCAGCTTCCAGCGGGGACGCACAGATACGCAGTATTTT.

The rearrangement uses TRBV4-2 and TRBJ1-1, with 9 bases aligning to TRBD1. V shed 4 bases and J 3 bases; nucleotides not matched to a gene: 3. The CDR3 extends over 14 amino acids. The germline CDR1 and CDR2 sequences are LGHNA and YNFKEQ. The DNA of the CDR3 is TGTGCCAGCAGCCTCTGGACAGGGGACACTGAAGCTTTCTTT. Protein sequence: CASSLWTGDTEAFF.

This clone showed up just a few times. The chain joins TRBV7-8 to TRBJ2-5; no clear D gene. This CDR3 is built from 14 residues. V lost 7 bases and J 2 bases, leaving 14 bases between the germline ends. Germline loops: CDR1 SGHVS, CDR2 FQNEAQ. In DNA, the CDR3 is TGTGCCAGCATCCCCGGACGGGTGCAAGAGACCCAGTACTTC. Translation gives CASIPGRVQETQYF. The full variable domain, its missing parts supplied by reference TRBV7-8 and TRBJ2-5, is GAGVSQSPRYKVAKRGQDVALRCDPISGHVSLFWYQQALGQGPEFLTYFQNEAQLDKSGLPSDRFFAERPEGSVSTLKIQRTQQEDSAVYLCASIPGRVQETQYFGPGTRLLVL.

The V and J genes are TRBV7-2 and TRBJ2-7; 8 nucleotides agree with TRBD2. Germline CDR1 reads SGHTA; CDR2 reads FQGNSA. The ends lost 8 bases at V and 1 base at J; junction bases unmatched: 13. The CDR3 contains 16 residues. This chain's CDR3 is CASQLGPSGSSYEQYF. The CDR3 nucleotides are TGTGCCAGCCAGCTGGGTCCTAGCGGGTCTTCCTACGAGCAGTACTTC.

This chain joins TRBV11-2 and TRBJ2-3; 15 positions agree with TRBD2. The trim removed 5 bases at V and 4 bases at J, leaving 4 bases unmatched. The germline CDR1 and CDR2 sequences are SGHAT and FQNNGV. The CDR3 runs to 16 residues. CDR3 sequence reads: CASSRGTSGGPDTQYF. CDR3 bases: TGTGCCAGCAGCCGCGGGACTAGCGGGGGGCCAGATACGCAGTATTTT.

This chain's CDR3 is CASSLWGTSYNEQFF. CDR3 DNA: TGTGCCAGCAGTTTATGGGGTACATCCTACAATGAGCAGTTCTTC. The V call is TRBV28, the J call TRBJ2-1; D unclear. V was shortened by 0 bases and J by 1 base, with 7 bases between the two germline ends. The germline V gene encodes CDR1 MDHEN and CDR2 SYDVKM. The CDR3 contains 15 residues. Full variable domain (remainder filled in from reference TRBV28 and TRBJ2-1): DVKVTQSSRYLVKRTGEKVFLECVQDMDHENMFWYRQDPGLGLRLIYFSYDVKMKEKGDIPEGYSVSREKKERFSLILESASTNQTSMYLCASSLWGTSYNEQFFGPGTRLTVL.

V gene TRBV28 combines with J gene TRBJ1-3, with D perhaps TRBD1 (5 bases). Trimming took off 7 bases at V and 1 base at J, with 8 bases between the two ends. Germline CDR1 and CDR2: MDHEN and SYDVKM. This CDR3 has 13 amino acids. The CDR3 protein is CASTEGSGNTIYF. CDR3 coding DNA: TGTGCCAGCACGGAGGGGTCTGGAAACACCATATATTTT.

The chain joins TRBV5-6 to TRBJ2-7; D remains ambiguous. Germline lookup yields CDR1 SGHDT and CDR2 YYEEEE. Deletions cut 0 bases from V and 0 bases from J, with 4 bases between. CDR3 size: 13 residues. The CDR3 DNA is TGTGCCAGCAGCTTGGTTGACTCCTACGAGCAGTACTTC. Translated: CASSLVDSYEQYF.

The chain has TRBV7-7 and TRBJ1-4; D is ambiguous. CDR1 is SSHAT and CDR2 is FNYEAQ in the germline V gene (reference sequence). This CDR3 region has 15 residues. Trimming left V 5 bases short and J 3 bases short, with 13 bases between. The CDR3 loop reads CASSASVGANEKLFF. CDR3 in DNA: TGTGCCAGCAGCGCGAGCGTTGGGGCTAATGAAAAACTGTTTTTT. Based on the CDR3 plus reference TRBV7-7 and TRBJ1-4, the full variable domain is GAGVSQSPRYKVTKRGQDVTLRCDPISSHATLYWYQQALGQGPEFLTYFNYEAQPDKSGLPSDRFSAERPEGSISTLTIQRTEQRDSAMYRCASSASVGANEKLFFGSGTQLSVL.